Listed below are T cell receptor beta chains from one sample, sequenced in a study of cytomegalovirus exposure and HLA in healthy donors. Libraries were prepared by immunoSEQ multiplex PCR; TCRdb keeps only in-frame clonotypes and omits some of them. Altogether just over 150,000 clones are present, 60% to 80% being singletons, with the ten largest covering around 1.5%. The sequenced sample was PBMCs. The origin of the receptors is a woman in her thirties in good health and CMV-seronegative. Each CDR3 is given with its conserved first and last residue. The D gene is left open where the match is weak. The size field is filled for only some rows; it gives once, few, many or a size class.

V: TRBV7-6
size: few
J: TRBJ1-1
D: .
CDR3: CASSSTGNTEAFF
DNA: TGTGCCAGCAGCTCTACAGGGAACACTGAAGCTTTCTTT

V: TRBV6-5
size: .
J: TRBJ2-3
D: TRBD1
CDR3: CATLSTGSTDTQYF
DNA: TGTGCCACCTTATCGACAGGGTCCACAGATACGCAGTATTTT

V: TRBV7-9
size: .
J: TRBJ2-7
D: .
CDR3: CSSSLDLLEQYF
DNA: TGTTCCAGCAGCTTAGATCTCCTCGAGCAGTACTTC

V: TRBV5-1
size: .
J: TRBJ2-3
D: .
CDR3: CASREGTSTDTQYF
DNA: TGCGCCAGCAGGGAAGGGACTAGCACAGATACGCAGTATTTT

V: TRBV27
size: once
J: TRBJ1-1
D: TRBD1
CDR3: CASSLPPPGQGLTEAFF
DNA: TGTGCCAGCAGTTTACCCCCTCCGGGACAGGGGTTAACTGAAGCTTTCTTT

V: TRBV5-1
size: .
J: TRBJ2-7
D: TRBD1
CDR3: CASSLSSAGGLEQYF
DNA: TGCGCCAGCAGCTTGAGTTCGGCAGGGGGTCTCGAGCAGTACTTC

V: TRBV10-3
size: .
J: TRBJ1-1
D: .
CDR3: CAISNRDGNTEAFF
DNA: TGTGCCATCAGCAACAGGGACGGGAACACTGAAGCTTTCTTT

V: TRBV19
size: .
J: TRBJ2-3
D: TRBD1
CDR3: CASSLATGSPHGTGVMSTDTQYF
DNA: TGTGCCAGTAGTTTAGCTACAGGAAGTCCCCACGGGACAGGGGTAATGAGCACAGATACGCAGTATTTT

V: TRBV5-1
size: .
J: TRBJ2-7
D: TRBD2
CDR3: CASSFSGGSSYEQYF
DNA: TGCGCCAGCAGCTTTAGCGGGGGGAGCTCCTACGAGCAGTACTTC

V: TRBV2
size: .
J: TRBJ1-1
D: .
CDR3: CASSGQNMNTEAFF
DNA: TGTGCCAGCAGTGGCCAGAATATGAACACTGAAGCTTTCTTT

V: TRBV10-3
size: few
J: TRBJ1-1
D: .
CDR3: CAISESSWNTEAFF
DNA: TGTGCCATCAGCGAGTCTAGCTGGAACACTGAAGCTTTCTTT

V: TRBV4-1
size: .
J: TRBJ2-7
D: .
CDR3: CASSQAGALRYEQYF
DNA: TGCGCCAGCAGCCAGGCAGGGGCGCTTCGCTACGAGCAGTACTTC

V: TRBV6-6
size: .
J: TRBJ2-5
D: TRBD2
CDR3: CASSSSTSGGLKTQYF
DNA: TGTGCCAGCAGCTCCTCGACTAGCGGGGGGTTAAAGACCCAGTACTTC

V: TRBV6-1
size: medium-sized
J: TRBJ1-2
D: .
CDR3: CASSLSPASDYGYTF
DNA: TGTGCCAGCAGTCTTAGTCCCGCTTCGGACTATGGCTACACCTTC

V: TRBV19
size: .
J: TRBJ1-5
D: .
CDR3: CATAGDNQPQHF
DNA: TGTGCCACCGCAGGGGACAATCAGCCCCAGCATTTT

V: TRBV6-6
size: .
J: TRBJ2-1
D: TRBD2
CDR3: CASNMRGLAYDEQFF
DNA: TGTGCCAGCAATATGAGGGGACTAGCGTACGATGAGCAGTTCTTC

V: TRBV7-8
size: .
J: TRBJ1-1
D: .
CDR3: CASSFRRGGAEAFF
DNA: TGTGCCAGCAGCTTCAGGAGAGGGGGGGCTGAAGCTTTCTTT

V: TRBV7-8
size: .
J: TRBJ2-7
D: .
CDR3: CASSSAGIGYEQYF
DNA: TGTGCCAGCAGCTCGGCAGGGATTGGCTACGAGCAGTACTTC

V: TRBV5-8
size: .
J: TRBJ2-3
D: TRBD2
CDR3: CASSLLAGGLDTQYF
DNA: TGTGCCAGCAGCTTGCTAGCGGGGGGGCTGGATACGCAGTATTTT

V: TRBV30
size: .
J: TRBJ2-5
D: TRBD1
CDR3: CAWSPGQGARETQYF
DNA: TGTGCCTGGAGTCCCGGACAGGGGGCCCGTGAGACCCAGTACTTC